This T cell receptor beta chain was identified during a study of blood T cell repertoires in COVID-19. The CDR3 is 12 residues long. The V and J ends lost 5 bases and 1 base respectively, with 8 bases between them. Germline V lookup: CDR1 SQVTM, CDR2 ANQGSEA. Generated by immunoSEQ multiplex PCR, the TCRdb table keeps only in-frame clones and is missing some. The top ten hold under 5% of the sample, which has around 170,000 clones, 86% seen once. The V call is TRBV29-1, the J call TRBJ1-2, with D hard to call. What was sequenced was peripheral blood. The TCR was taken from a woman in her seventies with acute or convalescent COVID-19. This CDR3 reads CSVSADNYGYTF. In nucleotides, the CDR3 is TGCAGCGTTTCGGCGGATAACTATGGCTACACCTTC.